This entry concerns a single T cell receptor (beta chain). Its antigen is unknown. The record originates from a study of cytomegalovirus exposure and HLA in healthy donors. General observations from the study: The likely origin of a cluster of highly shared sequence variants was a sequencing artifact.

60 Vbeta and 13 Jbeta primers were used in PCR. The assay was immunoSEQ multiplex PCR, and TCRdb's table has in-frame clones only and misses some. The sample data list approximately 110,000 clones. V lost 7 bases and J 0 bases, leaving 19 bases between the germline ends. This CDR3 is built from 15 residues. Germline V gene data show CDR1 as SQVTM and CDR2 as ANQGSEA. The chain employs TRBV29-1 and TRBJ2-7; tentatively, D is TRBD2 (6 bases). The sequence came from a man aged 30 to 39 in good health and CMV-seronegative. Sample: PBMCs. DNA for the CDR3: TGCAGCGCATGGGAGGTAGCGGACTACTCCTACGAGCAGTACTTC. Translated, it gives CSAWEVADYSYEQYF.